These 24 T cell receptor beta chains were all obtained from the same sample, sequenced in a study of blood T cell repertoires in COVID-19. Profiling relied on immunoSEQ multiplex PCR, and the TCRdb table lists in-frame clones only, not all of them. Among approximately 67,000 clones listed, around 87% were seen once. The specimen sequenced was peripheral blood. Receptors originate from a man aged 50-59 years with active COVID-19.

CDR3 sequence: CASSLLGSGYEQYF. The CDR3 DNA reads as TGTGCCAGCAGTTTGCTCGGGTCCGGCTACGAGCAGTACTTC. The chain uses TRBV28 and TRBJ2-7, with unresolved D. CDR3 length: 14 amino acids. V lost 3 bases to trimming and J lost 3 bases, with 12 bases between them. The germline CDR1 and CDR2 sequences are MDHEN and SYDVKM.

The chain couples TRBV4-3 to TRBJ1-3; D is possibly TRBD1 (5 bases). The CDR3 consists of 17 residues. Germline V gives CDR1 LGHNA, CDR2 YSLEER. V lost 4 bases to trimming and J lost 2 bases, with 18 bases between them. CDR3 nucleotides: TGCGCCAGCAGCCCGGAGCCCTGGGCAGGGACTGGAAACACCATATATTTT. Translated: CASSPEPWAGTGNTIYF.

The J gene is TRBJ1-2, the V gene TRBV7-9; D is undetermined. The V end was cut by 0 bases, the J end by 4 bases, with 15 bases between. Germline values: CDR1 SEHNR, CDR2 FQNEAQ (reference sequence). The CDR3 consists of 16 residues. The CDR3, as DNA: TGTGCCAGCAGCTTAGCCCCGGGTTCTTTATTCTATGGCTACACCTTC. Amino acids: CASSLAPGSLFYGYTF.

This chain uses TRBV5-5 with TRBJ1-1; perhaps TRBD1 as D (5 bases). Germline-derived CDR1 and CDR2 are SGHKS and YYEKEE (reference sequence). Deletions cut 0 bases from V and 4 bases from J, with 10 bases between. The CDR3 length is 14 residues. CDR3 region: CASSLDGGGTEAFF. The CDR3 DNA follows: TGTGCCAGCAGCTTGGACGGGGGTGGCACTGAAGCTTTCTTT.

This chain links TRBV11-2 with TRBJ1-5; TRBD1 agrees at 9 bases. The CDR3 extends over 15 amino acids. With V trimmed by 5 bases and J by 5 bases, 7 bases remained unmatched. The germline V gene has CDR1 SGHAT and CDR2 FQNNGV. The CDR3 here is CASSQGTGNDQPQHF. For the CDR3, the DNA is TGTGCCAGCAGCCAAGGGACAGGGAACGATCAGCCCCAGCATTTT.

The chain recombines TRBV6-5 with TRBJ2-1; the match to TRBD2 covers 12 bases. From germline, CDR1 is MNHEY and CDR2 SVGAGI. V was clipped by 6 bases and J by 8 bases; unmatched bases: 5. There are 14 residues in the CDR3. The CDR3 DNA sequence: TGTGCCAGCAGGTCGTCTAGCGGGGGGGATGAGCAGTTCTTC. As protein: CASRSSSGGDEQFF.

The chain employs TRBV24-1 and TRBJ1-5, with D possibly matching TRBD1 (5 bases). CDR1 is KGHDR, CDR2 SFDVKD, per germline. This CDR3 region has 15 residues. V was trimmed by 9 bases and J by 3 bases, leaving 17 bases between them. The CDR3 loop is CATQGDAWDNQPQHF. The CDR3 bases are TGTGCCACCCAAGGGGATGCCTGGGACAATCAGCCCCAGCATTTT.

This chain joins TRBV19 and TRBJ2-1, with D hard to call. In germline, CDR1 is LNHDA, CDR2 SQIVND (reference sequence). V was pared by 5 bases and J by 2 bases, with 4 bases between. This CDR3 contains 12 residues. The CDR3 loop reads CASSGPYNEQFF. For the CDR3, the DNA is TGTGCCAGTAGTGGGCCCTACAATGAGCAGTTCTTC. Drawing the rest from reference TRBV19 and TRBJ2-1, the complete variable domain is DGGITQSPKYLFRKEGQNVTLSCEQNLNHDAMYWYRQDPGQGLRLIYYSQIVNDFQKGDIAEGYSVSREKKESFPLTVTSAQKNPTAFYLCASSGPYNEQFFGPGTRLTVL.

This chain links TRBV28 with TRBJ1-1, with D unresolved. Trimming took 8 bases from V and 0 from J, leaving 4 bases between them. Germline V gives CDR1 MDHEN, CDR2 SYDVKM. This CDR3 is built from 11 residues. The CDR3 DNA reads TGTGCCAGCGCGTTGAACACTGAAGCTTTCTTT. As protein: CASALNTEAFF.

This clone appeared a few times. This chain links TRBV19 with TRBJ1-5; D is unresolved. The V end was cut by 3 bases, the J end by 1 base, with 10 bases between. Germline CDR1 and CDR2: LNHDA and SQIVND (reference sequence). The length of the CDR3 is 15 residues. CDR3 nucleotides: TGTGCCAGTAGTATTGGGGAGGTGAGCAATCAGCCCCAGCATTTT. As protein: CASSIGEVSNQPQHF.

This clone was found a few times. This rearrangement joins TRBV21-1 to TRBJ1-5; TRBD1 reflects the table's D call only, with no check against the DNA. TRBV21-1 is termed a pseudogene. The CDR3 contains 16 residues. The CDR3 sequence: CASSRRTGRENQPQHF. CDR3 coding DNA: TGTGCCAGCAGCCGGCGGACAGGGCGGGAGAATCAGCCCCAGCATTTT.

This chain joins TRBV29-1 and TRBJ1-3, with D unclear. Germline CDR1 and CDR2: SQVTM and ANQGSEA. Trimming took 8 bases from V and 8 from J, leaving 10 bases between them. The CDR3 has 10 residues. The CDR3 region is CSPLRDTIYF. CDR3 coding DNA: TGCAGCCCCCTTCGAGACACCATATATTTT.

The V and J genes are TRBV11-2 and TRBJ1-2; no definite D call. The CDR3 totals 15 residues. Germline CDR1 and CDR2: SGHAT and FQNNGV. V was cut by 2 bases and J by 4 bases, with 14 bases left in between. The CDR3 loop reads CASSLSQVPGYGYTF. Here the CDR3 DNA reads TGTGCCAGCAGCTTAAGCCAGGTCCCTGGCTATGGCTACACCTTC.

J is TRBJ1-2 and V is TRBV24-1, with 8 bases identical to TRBD1. Germline-derived CDR1 and CDR2 are KGHDR and SFDVKD. CDR3 length: 13 residues. V shed 5 bases and J 4 bases; nucleotides not matched to a gene: 2. The CDR3 reads CATSGGTGYGYTF. In nucleotides, the CDR3 is TGTGCCACCAGTGGTGGGACAGGCTATGGCTACACCTTC.

The genes are TRBV6-6 and TRBJ2-7, with 10 bases fitting TRBD2. The trim removed 0 bases at V and 2 bases at J, leaving 4 bases unmatched. This CDR3 is built from 16 residues. Germline CDR1 and CDR2: MNHNY and SVGAGI (reference sequence). As DNA, the CDR3 is TGTGCCAGCAGTTACTCCTTTACTAGCGGGACCTACGAGCAGTACTTC. Its translation: CASSYSFTSGTYEQYF.

The chain employs TRBV7-6 and TRBJ2-1, with D possibly matching TRBD2 (6 bases). The CDR3 has 15 residues. Germline V gives CDR1 SGHVS, CDR2 FNYEAQ. The V gene lost 8 bases and the J gene lost 2 bases, with 16 bases spanning the gap. This chain's CDR3 is CASGTGGTTYNEQFF. CDR3 sequence (DNA): TGTGCCAGCGGGACTGGGGGGACCACCTACAATGAGCAGTTCTTC.

The chain joins TRBV7-7 to TRBJ2-1; D is perhaps TRBD1 (5 bases). Germline V gene sequence: CDR1 SSHAT, CDR2 FNYEAQ (reference sequence). The CDR3 consists of 15 residues. V lost 5 bases to trimming and J lost 0 bases, with 11 bases between them. The CDR3 region has the DNA TGTGCCAGCAGCCCTGGCAGGGTCTCCTACAATGAGCAGTTCTTC. Its translation: CASSPGRVSYNEQFF.

This sequence joins TRBV4-2 and TRBJ1-1; D might be TRBD1 (5 bases). The V end was cut by 3 bases, the J end by 2 bases, with 13 bases between. This CDR3 region has 15 residues. Germline CDR1 and CDR2: LGHNA and YNFKEQ. CDR3 nucleotides: TGTGCCAGCAGCCAGGTACGGGGGTCAAACACTGAAGCTTTCTTT. It specifies CASSQVRGSNTEAFF.

The V call is TRBV5-1, the J call TRBJ2-7, with 7 nucleotides matching TRBD1. Trimming removed 4 bases from V and 3 bases from J; junction bases left unmatched: 7. The CDR3 sequence is 14 residues long. CDR1 is SGHRS and CDR2 is YFSETQ in the germline V gene. For the CDR3, the DNA is TGCGCCAGCAGCGCACCTCAGGGGGACTACGAGCAGTACTTC. It is translated as CASSAPQGDYEQYF. The full variable domain, in which reference TRBV5-1 and TRBJ2-7 provide the parts outside the CDR3, is KAGVTQTPRYLIKTRGQQVTLSCSPISGHRSVSWYQQTPGQGLQFLFEYFSETQRNKGNFPGRFSGRQFSNSRSEMNVSTLELGDSALYLCASSAPQGDYEQYFGPGTRLTVT.

The chain carries TRBV30 and TRBJ2-2; D perhaps matches TRBD1 (5 bases). The germline V gene encodes CDR1 GTSNPN and CDR2 SVGIG (reference sequence). The CDR3 spans 14 residues. V lost 3 bases, J lost 7 bases, and 15 bases lay in between. The CDR3 region is CAWSRQGVGGELFF. In nucleotides, the CDR3 is TGTGCCTGGAGCCGCCAAGGGGTCGGCGGGGAGCTGTTTTTT. Full variable domain (missing parts from reference TRBV30 and TRBJ2-2): SQTIHQWPATLVQPVGSPLSLECTVEGTSNPNLYWYRQAAGRGLQLLFYSVGIGQISSEVPQNLSASRPQDRQFILSSKKLLLSDSGFYLCAWSRQGVGGELFFGEGSRLTVL.

The genes are TRBV4-1 and TRBJ1-1; D is perhaps TRBD1 (5 bases). V shed 4 bases and J shed 11 bases, with 23 bases lying between them. Germline V gene sequence: CDR1 MGHRA, CDR2 YSYEKL. The CDR3 consists of 15 residues. This CDR3 is CASSRAVRDSPQAFF. The CDR3 coding sequence is TGCGCCAGCAGCCGAGCCGTAAGGGACTCCCCGCAGGCTTTCTTT.

The DNA of the CDR3 is TGTGCCAGCACGCCAGGAGGTCCTGGCTATGGCTACACCTTC. It codes for CASTPGGPGYGYTF. J is TRBJ1-2 and V is TRBV28; D is ambiguous. Trimming removed 7 bases at V and 4 bases at J, with 16 bases between. Germline-derived CDR1 and CDR2 are MDHEN and SYDVKM. The CDR3 loop spans 14 amino acids.

The J gene is TRBJ2-1, the V gene TRBV29-1, with 12 bases that match TRBD1. This CDR3 spans 18 amino acids. The V gene's germline CDR1 is SQVTM and CDR2 ANQGSEA. Trimming removed 7 bases from V and 3 bases from J; junction bases left unmatched: 16. CDR3 coding DNA: TGCAGCGGGACGGGACAGGGGGCGCGAGGGCGAGGCTACAATGAGCAGTTCTTC. Residues: CSGTGQGARGRGYNEQFF.

The genes are TRBV9 and TRBJ1-4; TRBD1 aligns across 7 bases. This CDR3 has 19 residues. J was trimmed by 0 bases and V by 3 bases; bases with no gene match: 14. Germline V gene data show CDR1 as SGDLS and CDR2 as YYNGEE. Here the CDR3 DNA reads TGTGCCAGCAGCGCGGGGGACAGATCTAACCCTGCAACTAATGAAAAACTGTTTTTT. Translation: CASSAGDRSNPATNEKLFF.